This paragraph reports one T cell receptor (beta chain). Its cognate antigen is unknown. Being off target in a library aimed at alpha chains, this beta chain has a size of little meaning. Time point specified: sample taken at primary tumor resection. Donors were around 70 untreated early-stage non-small cell lung cancer patients. The sample is drawn from a study of spatial heterogeneity in lung cancer. Study findings and constraints: Higher tumor mutation counts went along with higher counts of expanded intratumoral alpha and beta TCRs.

MiXCR was run by TCRdb on the 5' RACE reads, yielding one entry per CDR3 protein. The sample gives 4,000 or so distinct CDR3 sequences, over 8% of which show up once; approximately 30% is in the top ten. The CDR3 runs to 14 residues. CDR1 and CDR2 (germline): MDHEN, SYDVKM. Trimming pared 6 bases from V and 4 bases from J, leaving 13 bases between. The clonotype comes from a male donor with early-stage non-small cell lung cancer. The sequences come from lung tumor tissue, collected at surgery. The chain couples TRBV28 to TRBJ2-1; D call uncertain. In DNA form, the CDR3 reads TGTGCCAGCAGGCCCCTAGGCTCTTACAATGAGCAGTTCTTC. Its translation is CASRPLGSYNEQFF.